The clone carrying this T cell receptor (beta chain) was detected only a few times. The antigen remains unidentified. These data belong to a study of a mutant IDH1 vaccine in newly diagnosed glioma. Whole-study findings and limits: Whatever changes occurred in top peripheral T cell clonotypes seemed unrelated to pseudoprogression.

Time point here: baseline, week 1 (first vaccination visit). Treatment reported: pre-vaccination baseline after standard-of-care therapy. Germline CDR1 is SGHRS and CDR2 is YFSETQ. The V end was cut by 5 bases, the J end by 10 bases, with 15 bases between. The CDR3 loop spans 12 amino acids. Profiled with immunoSEQ multiplex PCR; TCRdb holds only in-frame clones, not every one. The sample includes under 35,000 clones, about 85% of them seen just once. The source material was PBMCs, sampled from a glioma patient treated with radiotherapy, temozolomide or both. This chain connects TRBV5-1 to TRBJ1-1; no clear D. The TCR comes from a woman between 40 and 50 years old with glioma. DNA for the CDR3: TGCGCCAGCAGGGACGCGGGTACGGGAGCTTTCTTT. This sequence encodes CASRDAGTGAFF.